These 19 T cell receptor beta chains share one sample of origin, sequenced in a study of OX40 agonist ivuxolimab in advanced cancers. TCRdb's table, derived via immunoSEQ multiplex PCR, lists solely in-frame clones and lacks some. This table has tens of thousands of clones, around 86% appearing once. Sample: CD4+ or CD8+ T cells sorted from blood, taken in a trial of the OX40 agonist ivuxolimab. These receptors all stem from an adult with an advanced solid tumor such as melanoma, head and neck, liver or kidney cancer.

The genes are TRBV5-1 and TRBJ1-1, with unresolved D. Germline V CDR1 and CDR2: SGHRS, YFSETQ. Trimming pared 7 bases from V and 5 bases from J, leaving 18 bases between. This CDR3 is built from 14 residues. The CDR3 bases are TGCGCCAGCGATTTATCCCCTCCGGTGACTGAAGCTTTCTTT. Its protein product is CASDLSPPVTEAFF.

The J gene is TRBJ1-2, the V gene TRBV4-1; 9 bases line up with TRBD1. The ends lost 6 bases at V and 7 bases at J; junction bases unmatched: 3. Germline V lookup: CDR1 MGHRA, CDR2 YSYEKL. CDR3 length: 12 amino acids. DNA of the CDR3: TGCGCCAGCAGGGGGGACAGGGCTGGCTACACCTTC. Protein sequence: CASRGDRAGYTF.

The chain is built from TRBV18 and TRBJ2-7; 15 bases are shared with TRBD2. Germline CDR1 KGHSH, CDR2 LQKENI. The CDR3 spans 18 residues. Trimming removed 2 bases from V and 0 bases from J; junction bases left unmatched: 5. CDR3 protein: CASSPGTSGRWDSYEQYF. Written as DNA, the CDR3 is TGTGCCAGCTCACCAGGGACTAGCGGGAGGTGGGACTCCTACGAGCAGTACTTC.

The J gene is TRBJ1-2, the V gene TRBV7-9; D is uncertain. CDR3 length: 17 residues. V was cut by 0 bases and J by 4 bases, with 18 bases left in between. Germline V gives CDR1 SEHNR, CDR2 FQNEAQ (reference sequence). CDR3 coding DNA: TGTGCCAGCAGCTTAGCCCGGTCCAGTGGGGATTCCTATGGCTACACCTTC. It translates to CASSLARSSGDSYGYTF.

The chain couples TRBV19 to TRBJ1-5, with D unresolved. V dropped 6 bases and J dropped 4 bases, with 16 bases sitting between them. CDR1 LNHDA and CDR2 SQIVND come from the germline V gene (reference sequence). CDR3 length: 15 residues. The CDR3 loop is CASRVTRNWNQPQHF. DNA of the CDR3: TGTGCCAGTAGGGTCACGAGGAACTGGAATCAGCCCCAGCATTTT.

The chain employs TRBV28 and TRBJ2-7; no clear D gene. The CDR3 length is 13 residues. V dropped 10 bases and J dropped 5 bases, with 18 bases sitting between them. CDR1 and CDR2 (germline): MDHEN, SYDVKM. The CDR3 DNA reads TGTGCCACCACTCCACCACCTCGCGACGAGCAGTACTTC. It codes for CATTPPPRDEQYF.

This clone was counted a single time. The genes are TRBV5-1 and TRBJ2-5; possibly TRBD2 for D (7 bases). The V gene's germline CDR1 is SGHRS and CDR2 YFSETQ. V lost 2 bases, J lost 6 bases, and 17 bases lay in between. This CDR3 has 15 residues. The DNA for the CDR3 is TGCGCCAGCAGCTTCTCACGAGGGGGGGCCCAGACCCAGTACTTC. Its translation is CASSFSRGGAQTQYF.

V and J are TRBV2 and TRBJ1-3; D may be TRBD1 (5 bases). CDR1 and CDR2 (germline): SNHLY, FYNNEI. V was pared by 2 bases and J by 2 bases, with 13 bases between. The CDR3 is 16 residues long. The DNA of the CDR3 is TGTGCCAGCAGTGAATGGCCCCGGACAACTGGAAACACCATATATTTT. Translating it yields CASSEWPRTTGNTIYF.

On this clone itself: Other DNA sequences in the same sample also yield this CDR3. J is TRBJ2-6 and V is TRBV27, with D uncertain. The CDR3 consists of 14 residues. Germline CDR1 and CDR2: MNHEY and SMNVEV (reference sequence). Trimming stripped 0 bases from V and 4 bases from J, with 4 bases between. The CDR3 spells CASSLSSGANVLTF. DNA for the CDR3: TGTGCCAGCAGTTTATCGTCAGGGGCCAACGTCCTGACTTTC. Full variable domain (outside the CDR3, taken from reference TRBV27 and TRBJ2-6): EAQVTQNPRYLITVTGKKLTVTCSQNMNHEYMSWYRQDPGLGLRQIYYSMNVEVTDKGDVPEGYKVSRKEKRNFPLILESPSPNQTSLYFCASSLSSGANVLTFGAGSRLTVL.

The rearrangement joins TRBV7-2 to TRBJ1-4; 9 bases are shared with TRBD1. Trimming took 5 bases from V and 8 from J; bases not matched to a gene: 6. From germline, CDR1 is SGHTA and CDR2 FQGNSA. The CDR3 consists of 14 residues. CDR3 amino acids: CASSQGQGREKLFF. The DNA for the CDR3 is TGTGCCAGCAGCCAGGGACAGGGACGGGAAAAACTGTTTTTT. The variable domain in full, completed from reference TRBV7-2 and TRBJ1-4, reads GAGVSQSPSNKVTEKGKDVELRCDPISGHTALYWYRQSLGQGLEFLIYFQGNSAPDKSGLPSDRFSAERTGGSVSTLTIQRTQQEDSAVYLCASSQGQGREKLFFGSGTQLSVL.

The chain is built from TRBV18 and TRBJ2-1; 9 positions agree with TRBD2. Looked up from germline, CDR1 is KGHSH and CDR2 is LQKENI. This CDR3 region has 13 residues. The junction had 0 bases not matched to a gene; V was cut back by 3 bases and J by 6 bases. CDR3 bases: TGTGCCAGCTCACCGGGACTAGCCAATGAGCAGTTCTTC. It specifies CASSPGLANEQFF.

This sequence joins TRBV29-1 and TRBJ1-2; possibly TRBD1 for D (6 bases). This CDR3 spans 13 amino acids. Per the germline V gene, CDR1 is SQVTM and CDR2 is ANQGSEA. Trimming took 7 bases from V and 3 from J, leaving 15 bases between them. The DNA of the CDR3 is TGCAGCGGGGGGGCCGGGCTGGACTATGGCTACACCTTC. Residues: CSGGAGLDYGYTF.

The chain uses TRBV2 and TRBJ1-2; D remains unclear. This CDR3 is 16 amino acids long. The germline V gene encodes CDR1 SNHLY and CDR2 FYNNEI. V lost 7 bases and J 0 bases, leaving 18 bases between the germline ends. CDR3 protein: CASNSALDLSNYGYTF. The DNA for the CDR3 is TGTGCCAGCAACAGCGCACTCGACCTTTCTAACTATGGCTACACCTTC.

V is TRBV28 and J is TRBJ1-1; D gene unclear. The V gene lost 3 bases and the J gene lost 5 bases, with 4 bases spanning the gap. The CDR3 is 11 amino acids. Germline CDR1 is MDHEN and CDR2 is SYDVKM. This CDR3 is CASSFGTEAFF. DNA of the CDR3: TGTGCCAGCAGTTTCGGTACTGAAGCTTTCTTT.

V and J are TRBV6-5 and TRBJ1-2; 11 nucleotides line up with TRBD1. Losses at the gene ends were 7 bases for V and 8 bases for J; bases not matched to a gene: 9. CDR1 and CDR2 from the germline V gene are MNHEY and SVGAGI. CDR3 size: 14 residues. The DNA for the CDR3 is TGTGCCAGCATCTCCGCCGGGACAGGGGGAGGCTACACCTTC. Translated, it gives CASISAGTGGGYTF.

This chain connects TRBV5-1 to TRBJ1-3; 8 bases fit TRBD1. From germline, CDR1 is SGHRS and CDR2 YFSETQ. The length of the CDR3 is 15 residues. The J segment lost 3 bases and the V segment lost 2 bases, leaving 4 bases of the junction unmatched. The CDR3: CASSLPDRVGNTIYF. CDR3 bases: TGCGCCAGCAGCTTACCGGACAGGGTTGGAAACACCATATATTTT. Using reference TRBV5-1 and TRBJ1-3 for the parts outside the CDR3, the full variable domain is KAGVTQTPRYLIKTRGQQVTLSCSPISGHRSVSWYQQTPGQGLQFLFEYFSETQRNKGNFPGRFSGRQFSNSRSEMNVSTLELGDSALYLCASSLPDRVGNTIYFGEGSWLTVV.

As DNA, the CDR3 is TGTGCCAGCAGGATAGGACAGAATATAAACACTGAAGCTTTCTTT. It translates to CASRIGQNINTEAFF. This sequence joins TRBV6-5 and TRBJ1-1; perhaps TRBD1 as D (6 bases). Germline loops: CDR1 MNHEY, CDR2 SVGAGI. There are 15 residues in the CDR3. The V and J ends lost 6 bases and 2 bases respectively, with 16 bases between them.

There are many counts of this clone. The chain carries TRBV2 and TRBJ1-5, with 10 bases aligning to TRBD1. V dropped 4 bases and J dropped 4; count of bases not matched to a gene: 4. CDR1 is SNHLY, CDR2 FYNNEI, per germline. The CDR3 spans 15 residues. CDR3 DNA sequence: TGTGCCAGCAGTGGCCGGACAGGGGGAAATCAGCCCCAGCATTTT. It is translated as CASSGRTGGNQPQHF.

J is TRBJ1-1 and V is TRBV6-6, with TRBD1 identical over 7 bases. CDR3 size: 13 residues. V lost 6 bases, J lost 6 bases, and 7 bases stayed unmatched. From germline, CDR1 is MNHNY and CDR2 SVGAGI (reference sequence). CDR3 residues: CASSLTGRAEAFF. CDR3 in DNA: TGTGCCAGCAGCCTGACAGGGCGGGCTGAAGCTTTCTTT.